The rows below give T cell receptor beta chains drawn from one sample of a study of blood T cell repertoires in COVID-19. Some clones are missing from TCRdb's copy, which holds only in-frame ones; the method was immunoSEQ multiplex PCR. The profile shows nearly 300,000 clones, approximately 90% of them singletons. Material for sequencing was peripheral blood. The receptors stem from a woman in her 30s who had recovered from COVID-19. CDR3s include the opening cysteine and the closing phenylalanine or tryptophan. The order of the fields is J gene, D gene, V gene, clone size, CDR3 protein, CDR3 DNA. The D gene is left open where the match is weak. Not every row has a clone size; where given, it reads once, few, many or a size class.

j_call: TRBJ2-7
d_call: TRBD2
v_call: TRBV4-1
clone_size: once
cdr3_aa: CASSQVFPVAGGIEQYF
cdr3_nt: TGCGCCAGCAGCCAAGTTTTCCCCGTAGCGGGGGGGATTGAGCAGTACTTC

j_call: TRBJ1-5
d_call: -
v_call: TRBV19
clone_size: -
cdr3_aa: CASSRPSGSRNQPQHF
cdr3_nt: TGTGCCAGTAGTCGCCCGAGCGGGTCCCGCAATCAGCCCCAGCATTTT

j_call: TRBJ2-5
d_call: TRBD2
v_call: TRBV5-4
clone_size: -
cdr3_aa: CASSLGTRGANVQETQYF
cdr3_nt: TGTGCCAGCAGCCTGGGGACGCGGGGGGCTAATGTTCAAGAGACCCAGTACTTC

j_call: TRBJ1-2
d_call: -
v_call: TRBV19
clone_size: -
cdr3_aa: CASSADYGYTF
cdr3_nt: TGTGCCAGTAGTGCGGACTATGGCTACACCTTC

j_call: TRBJ2-7
d_call: TRBD2
v_call: TRBV5-6
clone_size: -
cdr3_aa: CASSWGTSGEQYF
cdr3_nt: TGTGCCAGCAGCTGGGGGACTAGCGGCGAGCAGTACTTC

j_call: TRBJ1-2
d_call: TRBD1
v_call: TRBV6-4
clone_size: -
cdr3_aa: CASSYTGTGRNGYTF
cdr3_nt: TGTGCCAGCAGTTATACCGGGACAGGCAGGAATGGCTACACCTTC

j_call: TRBJ1-6
d_call: -
v_call: TRBV5-1
clone_size: -
cdr3_aa: CASNPGDNNSPLHF
cdr3_nt: TGCGCCAGCAACCCGGGAGACAATAATTCACCCCTCCACTTT

j_call: TRBJ1-1
d_call: TRBD1
v_call: TRBV7-2
clone_size: -
cdr3_aa: CASTIGGGGEAFF
cdr3_nt: TGTGCCAGCACCATTGGAGGGGGCGGTGAAGCTTTCTTT

j_call: TRBJ1-3
d_call: -
v_call: TRBV29-1
clone_size: -
cdr3_aa: CSGDIGNTIYF
cdr3_nt: TGCAGCGGGGACATTGGAAACACCATATATTTT

j_call: TRBJ1-2
d_call: TRBD1
v_call: TRBV6-5
clone_size: -
cdr3_aa: CASIETGFYGYTF
cdr3_nt: TGTGCCAGCATCGAGACAGGGTTCTATGGCTACACCTTC

j_call: TRBJ1-5
d_call: TRBD1
v_call: TRBV6-1
clone_size: -
cdr3_aa: CASSEAPGQPYSNQPQHF
cdr3_nt: TGTGCCAGCAGTGAGGCGCCGGGACAGCCATATAGCAATCAGCCCCAGCATTTT

j_call: TRBJ2-7
d_call: TRBD2
v_call: TRBV18
clone_size: -
cdr3_aa: CASSPMTPGGGDEQYF
cdr3_nt: TGTGCCAGCTCACCAATGACCCCGGGGGGAGGAGACGAGCAGTACTTC

j_call: TRBJ2-2
d_call: -
v_call: TRBV2
clone_size: -
cdr3_aa: CASREGTNTGELFF
cdr3_nt: TGTGCCAGCAGGGAGGGTACGAACACCGGGGAGCTGTTTTTT

j_call: TRBJ1-5
d_call: -
v_call: TRBV5-1
clone_size: -
cdr3_aa: CASRPGKHNQPQHF
cdr3_nt: TGCGCCAGCAGACCAGGGAAGCACAATCAGCCCCAGCATTTT

j_call: TRBJ1-1
d_call: TRBD1
v_call: TRBV5-1
clone_size: once
cdr3_aa: CASSGQGSNTEAFF
cdr3_nt: TGCGCCAGCAGCGGACAGGGATCCAACACTGAAGCTTTCTTT

j_call: TRBJ2-2
d_call: -
v_call: TRBV7-2
clone_size: -
cdr3_aa: CASSLRGTGSGTGELFF
cdr3_nt: TGTGCCAGCAGCTTAAGGGGGACGGGGTCAGGGACCGGGGAGCTGTTTTTT

j_call: TRBJ2-7
d_call: TRBD1
v_call: TRBV7-2
clone_size: -
cdr3_aa: CASSVGTGSSYEQYF
cdr3_nt: TGTGCCAGCAGCGTCGGGACAGGCAGCTCCTACGAGCAGTACTTC

j_call: TRBJ1-5
d_call: TRBD1
v_call: TRBV28
clone_size: few
cdr3_aa: CASSNMIGQGYSNQPQHF
cdr3_nt: TGTGCCAGCAGTAATATGATCGGACAGGGTTATAGCAATCAGCCCCAGCATTTT

j_call: TRBJ2-4
d_call: -
v_call: TRBV6-5
clone_size: once
cdr3_aa: CASSSGASTKNIQYF
cdr3_nt: TGTGCCAGCAGTTCTGGGGCATCGACCAAAAACATTCAGTACTTC

j_call: TRBJ2-5
d_call: -
v_call: TRBV12-3/TRBV12-4
clone_size: once
cdr3_aa: CASAGVEETQYF
cdr3_nt: TGTGCCAGCGCCGGTGTAGAAGAGACCCAGTACTTC

j_call: TRBJ1-1
d_call: -
v_call: TRBV6-5
clone_size: -
cdr3_aa: CASRFWGLDTEAFF
cdr3_nt: TGTGCCAGCAGGTTCTGGGGGCTGGACACTGAAGCTTTCTTT

j_call: TRBJ1-1
d_call: -
v_call: TRBV5-1
clone_size: -
cdr3_aa: CASAGDPNTEAFF
cdr3_nt: TGCGCCAGTGCAGGGGACCCGAACACTGAAGCTTTCTTT

j_call: TRBJ2-7
d_call: TRBD1
v_call: TRBV19
clone_size: -
cdr3_aa: CASRQGTPPYEQYF
cdr3_nt: TGTGCCAGTAGACAGGGGACCCCCCCCTACGAGCAGTACTTC

j_call: TRBJ2-2
d_call: TRBD2
v_call: TRBV5-4
clone_size: -
cdr3_aa: CASSLPGGGNTGELFF
cdr3_nt: TGTGCCAGCAGCTTGCCGGGCGGGGGGAACACCGGGGAGCTGTTTTTT

j_call: TRBJ2-7
d_call: TRBD1
v_call: TRBV9
clone_size: -
cdr3_aa: CASSPRRQGSYEQYF
cdr3_nt: TGTGCCAGCAGCCCGAGGAGACAGGGTTCCTACGAGCAGTACTTC

j_call: TRBJ2-7
d_call: TRBD2
v_call: TRBV4-3
clone_size: -
cdr3_aa: CASSQEGPSGGTIYEQYF
cdr3_nt: TGCGCCAGCAGCCAGGAGGGCCCGAGCGGGGGAACCATCTACGAGCAGTACTTC

j_call: TRBJ2-6
d_call: -
v_call: TRBV19
clone_size: -
cdr3_aa: CASNLRGSGANVLTF
cdr3_nt: TGTGCCAGTAACCTAAGGGGTTCTGGGGCCAACGTCCTGACTTTC

j_call: TRBJ2-7
d_call: TRBD1
v_call: TRBV30
clone_size: -
cdr3_aa: CAWSVGTGGSYEQYF
cdr3_nt: TGTGCCTGGAGTGTAGGGACAGGGGGCTCCTACGAGCAGTACTTC

j_call: TRBJ1-2
d_call: -
v_call: TRBV10-3
clone_size: -
cdr3_aa: CATTGGYGYTF
cdr3_nt: TGTGCCACCACGGGGGGCTATGGCTACACCTTC

j_call: TRBJ1-2
d_call: TRBD1
v_call: TRBV5-8
clone_size: -
cdr3_aa: CASSPNQGAHYYGYTF
cdr3_nt: TGTGCCAGCAGCCCCAATCAGGGGGCGCATTACTATGGCTACACCTTC

j_call: TRBJ1-4
d_call: -
v_call: TRBV7-9
clone_size: -
cdr3_aa: CASSGTGGIEKLFF
cdr3_nt: TGTGCCAGCAGCGGGACCGGGGGGATAGAAAAACTGTTTTTT

j_call: TRBJ2-5
d_call: TRBD2
v_call: TRBV15
clone_size: -
cdr3_aa: CATSRDPAGGQETQYF
cdr3_nt: TGTGCCACCAGCAGAGATCCAGCGGGGGGGCAGGAGACCCAGTACTTC

j_call: TRBJ2-7
d_call: TRBD1
v_call: TRBV7-3
clone_size: -
cdr3_aa: CASSLSPPTGGHEQYF
cdr3_nt: TGTGCCAGCAGCTTAAGCCCTCCGACAGGGGGTCACGAGCAGTACTTC

j_call: TRBJ2-7
d_call: -
v_call: TRBV9
clone_size: -
cdr3_aa: CASSVDSVRGEQYF
cdr3_nt: TGTGCCAGCAGCGTAGATTCCGTTCGGGGCGAGCAGTACTTC

j_call: TRBJ2-2
d_call: TRBD1
v_call: TRBV10-3
clone_size: -
cdr3_aa: CAIGDRDNTGELFF
cdr3_nt: TGTGCCATCGGGGACAGGGACAACACCGGGGAGCTGTTTTTT

j_call: TRBJ2-1
d_call: TRBD2
v_call: TRBV6-2/TRBV6-3
clone_size: -
cdr3_aa: CASSYGGTSGWAEQFF
cdr3_nt: TGTGCCAGCAGTTACGGGGGGACTAGTGGATGGGCTGAGCAGTTCTTC

j_call: TRBJ1-1
d_call: -
v_call: TRBV7-2
clone_size: -
cdr3_aa: CASSLSGVTEAFF
cdr3_nt: TGTGCCAGCAGCTTATCGGGTGTCACTGAAGCTTTCTTT

j_call: TRBJ2-2
d_call: -
v_call: TRBV5-1
clone_size: -
cdr3_aa: CASRDGSTTGELFF
cdr3_nt: TGCGCCAGCAGAGACGGGTCGACCACCGGGGAGCTGTTTTTT

j_call: TRBJ1-1
d_call: -
v_call: TRBV3-1/TRBV3-2
clone_size: -
cdr3_aa: CASSLSSGNTEAFF
cdr3_nt: TGTGCCAGCAGCCTAAGTTCCGGGAATACTGAAGCTTTCTTT

j_call: TRBJ2-1
d_call: TRBD2
v_call: TRBV9
clone_size: -
cdr3_aa: CASSAGTSGGAHNEQFF
cdr3_nt: TGTGCCAGCAGCGCTGGGACTAGCGGGGGGGCTCACAATGAGCAGTTCTTC

j_call: TRBJ2-7
d_call: TRBD1
v_call: TRBV27
clone_size: once
cdr3_aa: CASSRGQGKHEQYF
cdr3_nt: TGTGCCAGCAGCAGAGGACAGGGGAAGCACGAGCAGTACTTC

j_call: TRBJ1-6
d_call: TRBD1
v_call: TRBV19
clone_size: -
cdr3_aa: CASTPWRGQGNSPLHF
cdr3_nt: TGTGCCAGTACTCCATGGAGGGGACAGGGGAACTCACCCCTCCACTTT

j_call: TRBJ1-1
d_call: -
v_call: TRBV2
clone_size: -
cdr3_aa: CASNTEMNTEAFF
cdr3_nt: TGTGCCAGCAACACGGAGATGAACACTGAAGCTTTCTTT

j_call: TRBJ1-4
d_call: -
v_call: TRBV18
clone_size: -
cdr3_aa: CASSAQGLGEKLFF
cdr3_nt: TGTGCCAGCTCAGCCCAGGGGCTCGGTGAAAAACTGTTTTTT

j_call: TRBJ2-7
d_call: -
v_call: TRBV28
clone_size: -
cdr3_aa: CASKTGAASYEQYF
cdr3_nt: TGTGCCAGCAAAACAGGCGCAGCCTCCTACGAGCAGTACTTC

j_call: TRBJ2-1
d_call: -
v_call: TRBV5-1
clone_size: -
cdr3_aa: CASRGGTLENNEQFF
cdr3_nt: TGCGCCAGCAGAGGTGGGACTCTCGAAAACAATGAGCAGTTCTTC

j_call: TRBJ2-2
d_call: TRBD1
v_call: TRBV4-2
clone_size: -
cdr3_aa: CASSQEDRVLDTGELFF
cdr3_nt: TGTGCCAGCAGCCAAGAGGACAGGGTATTAGACACCGGGGAGCTGTTTTTT

j_call: TRBJ1-2
d_call: TRBD1
v_call: TRBV6-5
clone_size: -
cdr3_aa: CASSSSEAGGSGYTF
cdr3_nt: TGTGCCAGCAGTTCCAGCGAAGCAGGGGGTAGTGGCTACACCTTC